Sequencing of this TCR beta chain was carried out in a study of T cells expressing NK-cell markers. In the study overall: It was sorted CD3+CD56-NKG2C+, CD3+CD56+NKG2C- and CD3+CD56+NKG2C+ T cells that provided the TCR beta repertoires.

Details on this clonotype: Its antigen is unknown.

Whole-study findings and limits: Several donors showed these clonotypes also leading the CD3+CD56-NKG2C+ fraction. CD8+ T cells in 5 or 6 donors included dominant NKG2C+ clonotypes at about 1.0-7.5%.

Germline assignment: CDR1 SGDLS and CDR2 YYNGEE. This CDR3 region has 15 residues. UMIs were included in TCR beta cDNA generated by 5'RACE template switching. Following a re-call of the 5' RACE reads, TCRdb has one entry per CDR3 protein and lacks DNA. This table holds 500,000 to 700,000 distinct CDR3 sequences. The chain recombines TRBV9 with TRBJ1-3. Specimen: blood T cells: a sorted CD56 or NKG2C T cell subset, CD4+ or CD8+ T cells, or bulk PBMC T cells (not recorded which). The source of this sequence is a man aged 18 to 30 in good health. The chain's CDR3 is CASSVETFWGNTIYF.